This T cell receptor (beta chain) was observed in a study of Ad26.COV2.S vaccination and SARS-CoV-2 variants. Only one count was recorded for this clone. What it binds is unknown. Study-wide findings and caveats: Participants given vaccine showed non-spike TCR breadth similar to that of placebo recipients. Spike-specific CD8+ and CD4+ T cell responses reportedly showed substantial breadth after vaccination.

Treatment in this sample: about 20 received Ad26.COV2.S at low or high dose, single or two shots; 5 received placebo; per-sample allocation not given. At day 63 after the first vaccine or placebo injection, samples were drawn. The germline V gene has CDR1 SGHAT and CDR2 FQNNGV. This CDR3 is 15 amino acids long. The V end was cut by 10 bases, the J end by 0 bases, with 16 bases between. Sequencing was performed with immunoSEQ multiplex PCR; in TCRdb, only in-frame clones are kept and a portion is missing. This sample has hundreds of thousands of clones, with 92% found just once. Here the sequenced sample was peripheral blood, taken in a trial of Ad26.COV2.S vaccine versus placebo. This sequence was found in a person between 18 and 60 years old who received the Ad26.COV2.S COVID-19 vaccine or a placebo. V is TRBV11-2 and J is TRBJ1-3; a weak D match, TRBD1 (6 bases). CDR3 region: CAIGGRSYSGNTIYF. CDR3 nucleotide sequence: TGTGCCATCGGGGGCCGATCCTACTCTGGAAACACCATATATTTT.